This TCR beta chain comes out of a study of blood T cell repertoires in COVID-19. Study at large: Samples of COVID-19 (acute and convalescent) were obtained from the United States, Italy and Spain. T cells, B-cell-depleted T cells, or PBMCs supplied cDNA or gDNA.

This CDR3 has 13 residues. V was clipped by 4 bases and J by 8 bases, with 14 bases between them. Germline assignment: CDR1 MGHDK and CDR2 SYGVNS. Original data processing: It was from reference gene primer amplification that nucleated cell counts were estimated. Generated by immunoSEQ multiplex PCR, the TCRdb table keeps only in-frame clones and is missing some. For V, J and clone size, that table is used; D and trimming come from the DNA. Here the sample spans about 42,000 clones, 80% to 90% being singletons. The count of this clone is one. V usage is TRBV25-1 and J usage is TRBJ1-2; D is perhaps TRBD1 (5 bases). Sequencing was performed on peripheral blood. The sequence was collected from a woman aged 65 to 85 in a cohort sampled during active COVID-19. The DNA of the CDR3 is TGTGCCAGCAGTGTTGCAGGGTTCGACGGCTACACCTTC. Translated: CASSVAGFDGYTF.